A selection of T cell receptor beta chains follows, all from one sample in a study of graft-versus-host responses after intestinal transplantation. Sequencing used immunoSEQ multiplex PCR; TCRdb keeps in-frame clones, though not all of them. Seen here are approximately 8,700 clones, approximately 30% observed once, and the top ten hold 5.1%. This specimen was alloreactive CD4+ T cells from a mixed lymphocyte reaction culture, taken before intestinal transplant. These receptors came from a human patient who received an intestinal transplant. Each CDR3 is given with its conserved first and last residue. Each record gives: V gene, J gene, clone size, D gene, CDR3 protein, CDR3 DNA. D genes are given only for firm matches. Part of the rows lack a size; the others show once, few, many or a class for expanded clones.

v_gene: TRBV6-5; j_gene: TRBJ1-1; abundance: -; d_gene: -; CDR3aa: CASSYSTRESEAFF; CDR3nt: TGTGCCAGCAGTTACTCAACCAGGGAATCTGAAGCTTTCTTT
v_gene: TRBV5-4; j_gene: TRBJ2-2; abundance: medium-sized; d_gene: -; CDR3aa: CASSSWATGELFF; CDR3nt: TGTGCCAGCAGCTCTTGGGCCACCGGGGAGCTGTTTTTT
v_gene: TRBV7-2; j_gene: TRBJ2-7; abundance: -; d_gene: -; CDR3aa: CASSLELASGEQYF; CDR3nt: TGTGCCAGCAGCTTGGAACTAGCATCGGGTGAGCAGTACTTC
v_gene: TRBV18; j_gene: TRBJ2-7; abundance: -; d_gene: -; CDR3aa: CASSPQRGRNNYEQYF; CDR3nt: TGTGCCAGCTCACCCCAACGGGGGAGAAATAACTACGAGCAGTACTTC
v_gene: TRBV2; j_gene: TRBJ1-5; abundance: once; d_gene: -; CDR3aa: CASSESRGDQPQHF; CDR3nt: TGTGCCAGCAGTGAAAGTCGGGGGGATCAGCCCCAGCATTTT
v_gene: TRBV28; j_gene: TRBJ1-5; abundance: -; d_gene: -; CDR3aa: CASSQGSGPGNQPQHF; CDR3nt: TGTGCCAGCAGCCAAGGGAGTGGACCCGGCAATCAGCCCCAGCATTTT
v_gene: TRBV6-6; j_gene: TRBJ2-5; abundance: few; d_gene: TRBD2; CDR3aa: CAVSTQARGVETQYF; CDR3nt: TGTGCCGTCTCGACCCAAGCGCGGGGGGTAGAGACCCAGTACTTC
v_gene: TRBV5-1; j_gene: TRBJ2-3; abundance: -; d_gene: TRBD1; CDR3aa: CASSSRTGGLTDTQYF; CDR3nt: TGCGCCAGCAGCTCCCGGACAGGGGGCCTCACAGATACGCAGTATTTT
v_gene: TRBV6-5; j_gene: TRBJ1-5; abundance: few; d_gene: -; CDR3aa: CASSYSGGNQPQHF; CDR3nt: TGTGCCAGCAGTTATTCGGGGGGGAATCAGCCCCAGCATTTT
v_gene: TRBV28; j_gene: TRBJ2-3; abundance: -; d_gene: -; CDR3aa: CASRESGRGTDTQYF; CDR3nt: TGTGCCAGCAGAGAAAGCGGGCGTGGCACAGATACGCAGTATTTT
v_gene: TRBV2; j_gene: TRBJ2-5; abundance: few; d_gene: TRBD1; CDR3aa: CASTRDRGPETQYF; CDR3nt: TGTGCCAGCACCCGGGACAGGGGGCCCGAGACCCAGTACTTC
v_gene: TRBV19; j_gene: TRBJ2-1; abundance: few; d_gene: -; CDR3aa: CASSMGRRNNEQFF; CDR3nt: TGTGCCAGTAGTATGGGCCGTCGGAACAATGAGCAGTTCTTC
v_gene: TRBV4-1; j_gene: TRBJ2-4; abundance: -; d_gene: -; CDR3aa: CASSQLLASLAKNIQYF; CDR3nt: TGCGCCAGCAGCCAACTTTTAGCTTCTCTAGCCAAAAACATTCAGTACTTC
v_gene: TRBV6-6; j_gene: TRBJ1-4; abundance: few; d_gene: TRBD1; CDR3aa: CASRTGTAIEKLFF; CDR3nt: TGTGCCAGCAGAACCGGGACAGCTATAGAAAAACTGTTTTTT
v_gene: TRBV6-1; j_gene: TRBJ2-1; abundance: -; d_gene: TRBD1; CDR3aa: CASRTGVSGGAEQFF; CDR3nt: TGTGCCAGCAGGACAGGGGTGAGCGGTGGGGCTGAGCAGTTCTTC
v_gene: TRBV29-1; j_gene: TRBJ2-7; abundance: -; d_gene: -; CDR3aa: CSVETLGRGGEQYF; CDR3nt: TGCAGCGTTGAGACGTTAGGTAGGGGGGGCGAGCAGTACTTC
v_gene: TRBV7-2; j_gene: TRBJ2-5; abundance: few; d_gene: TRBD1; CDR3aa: CASSITGTGAWTQYF; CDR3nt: TGTGCCAGCAGCATAACCGGGACAGGAGCTTGGACCCAGTACTTC
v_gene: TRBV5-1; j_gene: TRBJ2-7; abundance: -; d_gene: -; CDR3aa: CASSFEGRIAQYF; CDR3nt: TGCGCCAGCAGCTTCGAGGGCCGGATAGCGCAGTACTTC
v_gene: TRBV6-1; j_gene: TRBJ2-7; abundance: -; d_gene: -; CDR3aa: CASSVQTGLSYEQYF; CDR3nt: TGTGCCAGTAGTGTCCAAACAGGTCTCTCCTACGAGCAGTACTTC
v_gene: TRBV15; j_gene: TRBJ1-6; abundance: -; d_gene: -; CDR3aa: CATGLAVNSPLHF; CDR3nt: TGTGCCACTGGCTTGGCTGTAAATTCACCCCTCCACTTT
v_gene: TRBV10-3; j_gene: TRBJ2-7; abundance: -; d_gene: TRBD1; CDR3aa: CAISESRGQAEEQYF; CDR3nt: TGTGCCATCAGTGAGTCGAGGGGACAGGCTGAAGAGCAGTACTTC
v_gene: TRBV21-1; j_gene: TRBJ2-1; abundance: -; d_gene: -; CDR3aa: CASSKEGRGKMGEQFF; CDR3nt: TGTGCCAGCAGCAAAGAGGGGCGGGGAAAGATGGGTGAGCAGTTCTTC
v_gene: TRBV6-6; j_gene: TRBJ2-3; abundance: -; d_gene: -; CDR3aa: CASRSHADTQYF; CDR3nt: TGTGCCAGCAGAAGCCATGCAGATACGCAGTATTTT
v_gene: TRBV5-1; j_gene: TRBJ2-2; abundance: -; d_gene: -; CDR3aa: CASSLAGLNTGELFF; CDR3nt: TGCGCCAGCAGCTTGGCAGGGCTGAACACCGGGGAGCTGTTTTTT
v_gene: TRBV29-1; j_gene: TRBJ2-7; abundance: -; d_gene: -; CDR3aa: CSVEDPGQGFTYEQYF; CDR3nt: TGCAGCGTTGAGGATCCCGGGCAGGGTTTCACCTACGAGCAGTACTTC
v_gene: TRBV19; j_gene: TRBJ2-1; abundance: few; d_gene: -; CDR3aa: CASSIGWGLLYEQFF; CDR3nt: TGTGCCAGTAGTATAGGCTGGGGGCTTTTATATGAGCAGTTCTTC
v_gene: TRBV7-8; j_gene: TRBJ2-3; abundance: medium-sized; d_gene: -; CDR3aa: CASSSLTSTDTQYF; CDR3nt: TGTGCCAGCAGCTCCCTAACTAGCACAGATACGCAGTATTTT
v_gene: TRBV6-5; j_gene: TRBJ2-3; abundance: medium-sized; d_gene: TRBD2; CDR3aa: CASSRGRVTDTQYF; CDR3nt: TGTGCCAGCAGTCGTGGGAGGGTCACAGATACGCAGTATTTT
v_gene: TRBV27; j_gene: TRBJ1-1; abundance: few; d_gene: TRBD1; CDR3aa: CASSFITTGVRTEAFF; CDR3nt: TGTGCCAGCAGTTTTATCACTACAGGGGTGAGGACTGAAGCTTTCTTT
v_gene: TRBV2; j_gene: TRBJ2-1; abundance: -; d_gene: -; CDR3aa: CASSASASYNEQFF; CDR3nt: TGTGCCAGCAGTGCCAGCGCATCCTACAATGAGCAGTTCTTC